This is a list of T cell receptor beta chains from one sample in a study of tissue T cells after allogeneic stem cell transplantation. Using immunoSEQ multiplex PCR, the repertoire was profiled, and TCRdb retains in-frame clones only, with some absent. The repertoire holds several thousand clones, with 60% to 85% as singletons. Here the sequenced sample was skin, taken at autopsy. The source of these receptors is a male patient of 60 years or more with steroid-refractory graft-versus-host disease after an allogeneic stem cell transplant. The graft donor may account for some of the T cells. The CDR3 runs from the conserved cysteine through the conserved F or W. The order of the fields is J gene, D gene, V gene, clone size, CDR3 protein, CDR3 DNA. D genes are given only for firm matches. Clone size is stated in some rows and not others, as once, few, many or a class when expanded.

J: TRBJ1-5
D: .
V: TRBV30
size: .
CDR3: CAWSYSTGPQHF
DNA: TGTGCCTGGAGTTACTCGACAGGTCCGCAGCATTTT

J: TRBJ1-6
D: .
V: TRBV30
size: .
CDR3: CAWRRGSSYNSPLHF
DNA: TGTGCCTGGAGACGAGGGAGCTCCTATAATTCACCCCTCCACTTT

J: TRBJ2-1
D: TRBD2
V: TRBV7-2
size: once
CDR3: CASRIVPGLAGDNEQFF
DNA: TGTGCCAGCAGGATCGTCCCGGGACTAGCGGGGGACAATGAGCAGTTCTTC

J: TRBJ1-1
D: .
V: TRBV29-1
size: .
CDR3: CSAPPPGQNEAFF
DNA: TGCAGCGCCCCACCTCCCGGACAGAATGAAGCTTTCTTT

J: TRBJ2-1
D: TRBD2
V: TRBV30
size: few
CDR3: CAWSRRWTSGGSEQFF
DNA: TGTGCCTGGAGCAGGCGCTGGACTAGCGGGGGGAGTGAGCAGTTCTTC

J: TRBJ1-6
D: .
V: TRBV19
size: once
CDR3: CASSATENSPLHF
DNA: TGTGCCAGTAGTGCGACTGAGAATTCACCCCTCCACTTT

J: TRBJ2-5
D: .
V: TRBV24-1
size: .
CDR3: CATSDWGQETQYF
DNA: TGTGCCACCAGTGATTGGGGCCAAGAGACCCAGTACTTC

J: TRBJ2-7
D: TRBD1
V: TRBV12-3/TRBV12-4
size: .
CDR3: CASKRTGSYEQYF
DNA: TGTGCCAGCAAAAGGACAGGGTCCTACGAGCAGTACTTC

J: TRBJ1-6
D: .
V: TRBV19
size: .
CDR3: CASSLQAPGPNSPLHF
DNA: TGTGCCAGTAGTCTGCAGGCGCCAGGCCCTAATTCACCCCTCCACTTT

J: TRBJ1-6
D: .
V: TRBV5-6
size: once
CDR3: CASSLAPALGGTPLHF
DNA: TGTGCCAGCAGCTTGGCCCCGGCCCTCGGGGGGACACCCCTCCACTTT

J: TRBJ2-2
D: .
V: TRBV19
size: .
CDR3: CASREKGGTGELFF
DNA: TGTGCCAGTAGAGAGAAGGGGGGTACCGGGGAGCTGTTTTTT

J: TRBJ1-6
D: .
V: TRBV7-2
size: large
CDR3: CASSSLYPSPLHF
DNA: TGTGCCAGCAGCTCCCTATACCCTTCACCCCTCCACTTT

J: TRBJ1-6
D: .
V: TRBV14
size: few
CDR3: CASSPDTGAAPNSPLHF
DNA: TGTGCCAGCAGCCCCGATACGGGGGCCGCCCCCAATTCACCCCTCCACTTT

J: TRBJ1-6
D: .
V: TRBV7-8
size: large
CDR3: CASSLIRERGYSPLHF
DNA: TGTGCCAGCAGCTTAATCAGGGAACGAGGGTATTCACCCCTCCACTTT

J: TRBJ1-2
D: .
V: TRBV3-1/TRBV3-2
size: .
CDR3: CASSQGRNYGYTF
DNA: TGTGCCAGCAGCCAAGGACGGAACTATGGCTACACCTTC

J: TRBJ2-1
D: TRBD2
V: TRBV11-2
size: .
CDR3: CASSKTSGGANEQFF
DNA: TGTGCCAGCAGCAAGACTAGCGGGGGGGCAAATGAGCAGTTCTTC

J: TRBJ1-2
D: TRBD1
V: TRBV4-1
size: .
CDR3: CASSQPGAFGEGANGYTF
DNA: TGCGCCAGCAGCCAACCGGGTGCTTTTGGGGAGGGGGCGAATGGCTACACCTTC

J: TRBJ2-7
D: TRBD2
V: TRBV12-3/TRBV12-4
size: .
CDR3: CASNWGGYEQYF
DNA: TGTGCCAGTAACTGGGGAGGGTACGAGCAGTACTTC

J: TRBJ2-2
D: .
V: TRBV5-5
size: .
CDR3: CASSLMTNTGELFF
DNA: TGTGCCAGCAGCTTGATGACTAACACCGGGGAGCTGTTTTTT

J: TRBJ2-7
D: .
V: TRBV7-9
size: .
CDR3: CASSLVGGGGSYEQYF
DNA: TGTGCCAGCAGCTTAGTAGGAGGAGGCGGTTCCTACGAGCAGTACTTC

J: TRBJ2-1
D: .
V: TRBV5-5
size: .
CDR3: CASSLAVYGSYNEQFF
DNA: TGTGCCAGCAGCTTGGCTGTCTATGGTTCCTACAATGAGCAGTTCTTC

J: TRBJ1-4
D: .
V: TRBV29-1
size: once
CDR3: CSGRDGRNEKLFF
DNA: TGCAGCGGCCGGGACGGACGTAATGAAAAACTGTTTTTT

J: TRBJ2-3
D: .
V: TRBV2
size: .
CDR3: CASSEASVPSTDTQYF
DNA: TGTGCCAGCAGTGAAGCTAGCGTCCCCAGCACAGATACGCAGTATTTT

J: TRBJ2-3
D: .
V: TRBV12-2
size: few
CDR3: CASRLALGGGTDTQYF
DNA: TGTGCAAGTCGCTTAGCTCTCGGCGGGGGCACAGATACGCAGTATTTT

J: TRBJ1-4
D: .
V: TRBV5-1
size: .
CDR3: CASRPPSSEKLFF
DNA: TGCGCCAGCAGACCTCCTAGTAGTGAAAAACTGTTTTTT

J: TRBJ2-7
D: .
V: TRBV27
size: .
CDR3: CASSLQVGPRREQYF
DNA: TGTGCCAGCAGTTTACAAGTAGGGCCTCGGCGGGAGCAGTACTTC

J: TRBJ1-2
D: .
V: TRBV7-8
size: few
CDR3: CASMPTRVSNYGYTF
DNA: TGTGCCAGCATGCCGACCCGGGTCAGCAACTATGGCTACACCTTC

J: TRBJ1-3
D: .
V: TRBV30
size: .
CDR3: CAWDPTGNTIYF
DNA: TGTGCCTGGGACCCAACTGGAAACACCATATATTTT

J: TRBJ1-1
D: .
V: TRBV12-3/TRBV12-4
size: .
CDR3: CASSFGRNTEAFF
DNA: TGTGCCAGCAGTTTTGGACGTAACACTGAAGCTTTCTTT

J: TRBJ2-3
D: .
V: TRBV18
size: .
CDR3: CASSPPGVGADTQYF
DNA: TGTGCCAGCTCACCCCCGGGGGTGGGCGCAGATACGCAGTATTTT

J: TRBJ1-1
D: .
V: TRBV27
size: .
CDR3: CASTFGTEAFF
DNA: TGTGCCAGCACTTTTGGGACTGAAGCTTTCTTT

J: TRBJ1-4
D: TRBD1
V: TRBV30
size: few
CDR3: CAWRQGAGEKLFF
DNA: TGTGCCTGGCGACAGGGGGCCGGAGAAAAACTGTTTTTT

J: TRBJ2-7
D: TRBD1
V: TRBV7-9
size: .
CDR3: CASSLPGTAWQYF
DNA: TGTGCCAGCAGCTTACCCGGGACAGCATGGCAGTACTTC

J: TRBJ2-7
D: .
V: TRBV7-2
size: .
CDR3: CASSRTTGTYEQYF
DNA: TGTGCCAGCAGCAGGACGACGGGTACCTACGAGCAGTACTTC

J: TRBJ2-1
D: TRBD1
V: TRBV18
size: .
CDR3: CASSPRQGSSYNEQFF
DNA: TGTGCCAGCTCACCACGACAGGGGAGCTCCTACAATGAGCAGTTCTTC

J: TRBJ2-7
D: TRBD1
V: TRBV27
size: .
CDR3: CASSFRTGLYEQYF
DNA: TGTGCCAGCAGTTTTCGGACAGGATTGTACGAGCAGTACTTC

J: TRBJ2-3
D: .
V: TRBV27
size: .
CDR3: CASSFQGPRSTDTQYF
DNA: TGTGCCAGCAGTTTCCAAGGTCCTCGCAGCACAGATACGCAGTATTTT

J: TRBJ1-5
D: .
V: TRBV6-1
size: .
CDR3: CASSDQIQPQHF
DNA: TGTGCCAGCAGTGACCAGATTCAGCCCCAGCATTTT

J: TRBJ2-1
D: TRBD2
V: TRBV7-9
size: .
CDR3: CASSQELQAPGGQFF
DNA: TGTGCCAGCAGCCAAGAGCTACAGGCCCCGGGGGGGCAGTTCTTC

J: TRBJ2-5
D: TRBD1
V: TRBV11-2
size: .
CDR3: CASSSSGGNLGTQYF
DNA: TGTGCCAGCAGCTCTTCAGGGGGCAATCTAGGGACCCAGTACTTC

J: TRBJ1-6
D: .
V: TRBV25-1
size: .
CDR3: CASSREGSHSPLHF
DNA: TGTGCCAGCAGTCGCGAGGGGTCGCATTCACCCCTCCACTTT

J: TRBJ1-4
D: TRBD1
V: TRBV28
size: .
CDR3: CASSPHRGRVEKLFF
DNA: TGTGCCAGCAGCCCACACAGGGGGCGAGTAGAAAAACTGTTTTTT

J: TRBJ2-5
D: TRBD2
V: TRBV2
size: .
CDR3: CASSPSQLAGTQETQYF
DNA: TGTGCCAGCAGCCCCTCACAACTAGCGGGGACTCAAGAGACCCAGTACTTC

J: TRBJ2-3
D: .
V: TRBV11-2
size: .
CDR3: CASSLTSGAVRGAPDTQYF
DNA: TGTGCCAGCAGCTTAACATCAGGAGCAGTACGGGGGGCCCCAGATACGCAGTATTTT

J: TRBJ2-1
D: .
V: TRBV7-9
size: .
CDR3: CASSFRDEQFF
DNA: TGTGCCAGCAGCTTTAGGGATGAGCAGTTCTTC

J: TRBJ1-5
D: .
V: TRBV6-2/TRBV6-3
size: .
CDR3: CASSYSVERDDGNQPQHF
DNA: TGTGCCAGCAGTTACTCCGTGGAGAGGGATGATGGCAATCAGCCCCAGCATTTT

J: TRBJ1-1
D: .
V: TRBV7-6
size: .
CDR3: CASSLGAGRNTEAFF
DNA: TGTGCCAGCAGCTTAGGGGCAGGCAGGAACACTGAAGCTTTCTTT

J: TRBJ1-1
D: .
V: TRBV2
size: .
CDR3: CASKGRGNTEAFF
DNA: TGTGCCAGTAAAGGCCGGGGGAACACTGAAGCTTTCTTT

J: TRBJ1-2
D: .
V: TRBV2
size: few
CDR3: CASRAGHINYGYTF
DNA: TGTGCCAGCAGGGCGGGACATATAAACTATGGCTACACCTTC

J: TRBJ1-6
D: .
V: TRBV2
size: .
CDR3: CASSEAFGGSYNSPLHF
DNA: TGTGCCAGCAGTGAAGCGTTCGGGGGCTCCTATAATTCACCCCTCCACTTT

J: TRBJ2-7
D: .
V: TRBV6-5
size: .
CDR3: CASSSGTASSYEQYF
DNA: TGTGCCAGCAGTTCCGGGACCGCAAGCTCCTACGAGCAGTACTTC

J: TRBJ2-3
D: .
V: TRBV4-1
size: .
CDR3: CASSQGAGQVLGPYGTDTQYF
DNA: TGCGCCAGCAGCCAAGGAGCAGGGCAGGTCCTTGGTCCATACGGCACAGATACGCAGTATTTT

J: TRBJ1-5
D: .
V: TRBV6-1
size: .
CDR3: CASSENLSTNQPQHF
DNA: TGTGCCAGCAGTGAAAACTTGTCAACCAATCAGCCCCAGCATTTT